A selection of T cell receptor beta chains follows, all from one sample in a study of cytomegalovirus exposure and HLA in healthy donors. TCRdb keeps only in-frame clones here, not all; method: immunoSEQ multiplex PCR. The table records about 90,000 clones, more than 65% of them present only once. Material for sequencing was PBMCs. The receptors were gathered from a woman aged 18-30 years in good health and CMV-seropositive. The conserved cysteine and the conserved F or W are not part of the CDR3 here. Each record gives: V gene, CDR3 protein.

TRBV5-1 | ASSHGGAGQPQH
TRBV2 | ASSEGLRVSYEQY
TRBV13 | ASSLTSGSKDEQF
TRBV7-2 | ASSLTGLEQY
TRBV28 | ASSYGGGGEVGYT
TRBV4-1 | ASSHRAPGSEYNEQF
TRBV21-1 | ASSPTGFLYGYT
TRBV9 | ASSVGQGPSYEQY
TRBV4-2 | ASNKPGQGYNEQF
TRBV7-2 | ASSSGQNTEAF
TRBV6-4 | ASSDSTGGNEQF
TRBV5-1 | ASSFGGTSGFTGELF
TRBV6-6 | ASSWQGGTEAF
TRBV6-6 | ATLGRSGELF
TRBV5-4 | ASSLELGAWF
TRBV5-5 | ASSPEQGQAF
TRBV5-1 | ASSLTVLAGAKETQY
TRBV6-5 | ASRLRTGTDTEAF
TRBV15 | ATSREGAGVEETQY
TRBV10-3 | ATSGGSYEQY
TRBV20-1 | SATLLTEQY
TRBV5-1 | ASSLVGTGEDEQY
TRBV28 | ASSLFKQGASYNEQF
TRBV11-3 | ASSREEGYNEQF
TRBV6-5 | ASSLEQGSGELF
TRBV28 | ASSSGGIAGGSTDTQY
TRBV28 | ASSSPGGENTEAF